This record covers a single T cell receptor beta chain. These data come from a study of blood T cell repertoires in COVID-19. This table comes from immunoSEQ multiplex PCR, and its TCRdb copy is limited to in-frame clones, with some not included. The repertoire holds around 320,000 clones, with around 89% as singletons. Germline assignment: CDR1 SGHTS and CDR2 YDEGEE. V lost 1 base and J 0 bases, leaving 11 bases between the germline ends. The CDR3 is 16 amino acids. Participant age was 18 to 89 years, and participants resided in roughly 25 US areas. The specimen sequenced was PBMCs or T cells enriched from blood (not recorded which). The source is a woman aged 18-29 years with acute COVID-19. The chain links TRBV5-8 to TRBJ1-3; D gene unclear. The CDR3 protein is CASSLMMSNSGNTIYF. CDR3 nucleotides: TGTGCCAGCAGCTTGATGATGTCTAACTCTGGAAACACCATATATTTT.